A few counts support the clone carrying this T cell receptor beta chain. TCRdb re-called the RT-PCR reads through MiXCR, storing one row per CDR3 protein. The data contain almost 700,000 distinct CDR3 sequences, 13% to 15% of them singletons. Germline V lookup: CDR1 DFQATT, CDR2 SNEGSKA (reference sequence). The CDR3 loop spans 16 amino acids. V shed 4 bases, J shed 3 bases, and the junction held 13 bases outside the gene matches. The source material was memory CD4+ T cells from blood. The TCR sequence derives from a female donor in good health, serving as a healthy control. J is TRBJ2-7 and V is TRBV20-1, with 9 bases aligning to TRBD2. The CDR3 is CSANKAGGSYIYEQYF. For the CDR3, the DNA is TGCAGTGCTAATAAAGCGGGAGGCTCGTACATCTACGAGCAGTACTTC.